This T cell receptor (beta chain) was identified during a study of T-cell memory formation after mild COVID-19. TCRdb used MiXCR to reprocess the 5' RACE reads, holding one entry per CDR3 protein. The sample lists roughly 450,000 distinct CDR3 sequences, around a sixth occurring once. Per germline, CDR1 SGHRS and CDR2 YFSETQ. The length of the CDR3 is 14 residues. The V gene lost 3 bases and the J gene lost 3 bases, with 12 bases spanning the gap. The sample comprised PBMCs or a T cell subset sorted from them (not recorded which). The chain carries TRBV5-1 and TRBJ1-1; D not certain. This sequence originates from an adult woman who had mild COVID-19 (a few samples of this study predate the infection). Cell type and time point are not known. For the CDR3, the DNA is TGCGCCAGCAGCTCCTCGGAGGCATACACTGAAGCTTTCTTT. Residues: CASSSSEAYTEAFF.